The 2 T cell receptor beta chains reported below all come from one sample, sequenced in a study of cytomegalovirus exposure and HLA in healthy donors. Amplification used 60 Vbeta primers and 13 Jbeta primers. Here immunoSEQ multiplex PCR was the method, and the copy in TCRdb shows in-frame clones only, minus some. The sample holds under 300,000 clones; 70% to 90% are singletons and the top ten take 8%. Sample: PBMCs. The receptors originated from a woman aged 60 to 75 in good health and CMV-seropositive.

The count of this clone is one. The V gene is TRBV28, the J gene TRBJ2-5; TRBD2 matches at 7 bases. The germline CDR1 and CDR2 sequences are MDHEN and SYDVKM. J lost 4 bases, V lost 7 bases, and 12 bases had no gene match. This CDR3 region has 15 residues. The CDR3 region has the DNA TGTGCCAGCACCGGGCGGGAGCCGAAACGAGAGACCCAGTACTTC. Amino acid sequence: CASTGREPKRETQYF.

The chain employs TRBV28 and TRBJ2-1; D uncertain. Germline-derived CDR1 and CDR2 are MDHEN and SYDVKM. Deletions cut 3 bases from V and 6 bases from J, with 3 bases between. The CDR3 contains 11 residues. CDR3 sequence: CASSFINEQFF. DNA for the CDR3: TGTGCCAGCAGTTTTATCAATGAGCAGTTCTTC. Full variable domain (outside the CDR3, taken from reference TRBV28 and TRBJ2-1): DVKVTQSSRYLVKRTGEKVFLECVQDMDHENMFWYRQDPGLGLRLIYFSYDVKMKEKGDIPEGYSVSREKKERFSLILESASTNQTSMYLCASSFINEQFFGPGTRLTVL.